This TCR beta chain was observed in a study of vaccination effects on CD4 cells after COVID-19. Whole-study results and caveats: In vaccinees who were healthy, merely 1 out of 255 vaccine-induced clones cross-reacted with common cold coronaviruses.

Measured with immunoSEQ multiplex PCR; TCRdb has only the in-frame clones, and not every one. Counted here are tens of thousands of clones, approximately 70% occurring once; the ten biggest clones make up roughly 10%. The ends were cut back, 6 bases at V and 6 bases at J, with 21 bases in the middle. The CDR3 covers 15 residues. The germline CDR1 and CDR2 sequences are MGHRA and YSYEKL. Details on this clone: Its matching antigen is unknown.

Sequencing was preceded by expansion of antigen-specific CD4+ T cells with viral peptide pools in the ViraFEST assay. Following 10 days of culture, CD4+ T cells were isolated. Among the vaccine recipients, none had a prior SARS-CoV-2 infection, and nucleocapsid antibodies were negative. The clonotype was recovered from a human donor who received a COVID-19 vaccine. The J gene is TRBJ2-7, the V gene TRBV4-1; TRBD1 or TRBD2 may be the D gene (5 bases each). This specimen was CD4+ T cells from PBMCs cultured with HCoV-229E spike peptides, taken before COVID-19 vaccination. The CDR3 sequence: CASSLSGLVNREQYF. The CDR3 DNA reads TGCGCCAGCAGTTTGTCGGGGCTAGTCAACCGCGAGCAGTACTTC.